Presented here are 15 T cell receptor beta chains from one specimen sequenced in a study of blood T cell repertoires in COVID-19 (dated by TCRdb to the early 2020s). The library relied on the immunoSEQ multiplex PCR assay. The clones in this table, taken by TCRdb from immuneACCESS, are in-frame only. Not every clone is retained; where verified, under half of the shortfall comes from an unresolved V gene, and the cause of the rest is unknown. For this sample there are about 86,000 clones; roughly 82% appear just once. The ten largest clones capture about 1.2% of the sample. The sample taken for sequencing was peripheral blood. These receptors were collected from a woman of 80 years or more with acute or convalescent COVID-19.

The sample holds a few counts of this clone. The chain links TRBV10-2 to TRBJ2-1; 11 bases are shared with TRBD2. There are 16 residues in the CDR3. The V segment lost 10 bases and the J segment 8 bases; nucleotides outside the gene matches: 16. CDR1 WSHSY and CDR2 SAAADI come from the germline V gene. CDR3 bases: TGCGCCACCACCCCGCCTTCTAGCGGGAGGATCCATGAGCAGTTCTTC. It codes for CATTPPSSGRIHEQFF.

A few counts support this clone. The chain is built from TRBV14 and TRBJ1-4; D possibly corresponds to TRBD1 (6 bases). This CDR3 contains 14 residues. Deletions cut 5 bases from V and 8 bases from J, with 15 bases between. Germline CDR1 and CDR2: SGHDN and FVKESK. The CDR3 region is CASSSRDIKEKLFF. Written as DNA, the CDR3 is TGTGCCAGCAGCTCCCGGGACATTAAGGAAAAACTGTTTTTT.

This clone was detected a few times. This chain connects TRBV18 to TRBJ2-2; the D gene is possibly TRBD2 (6 bases). Between the trimmed V and J ends, which lost 3 bases and 6 bases, there was a span of 14 bases. The germline CDR1 and CDR2 sequences are KGHSH and LQKENI. There are 15 residues in the CDR3. The CDR3 loop is CASSPGLALSGELFF. The CDR3 DNA reads TGTGCCAGCTCACCGGGACTTGCACTGTCCGGGGAGCTGTTTTTT.

This clone was recorded once. J is TRBJ1-2 and V is TRBV20-1; 7 nucleotides align to TRBD1. Germline V gene sequence: CDR1 DFQATT, CDR2 SNEGSKA (reference sequence). CDR3 length: 10 amino acids. V lost 6 bases and J lost 10; bases outside the gene matches: 5. The CDR3 sequence is CSAQTGTYTF. CDR3 sequence (DNA): TGCAGTGCCCAGACAGGGACCTACACCTTC.

The chain employs TRBV11-2 and TRBJ2-3, with D possibly being TRBD2 (7 bases). Germline CDR1 is SGHAT and CDR2 is FQNNGV. V lost 0 bases and J 4 bases, leaving 11 bases between the germline ends. The CDR3 spans 15 residues. The CDR3 region has the DNA TGTGCCAGCAGCTTAGAGTGGCGGGGGCCAGATACGCAGTATTTT. Amino acid sequence: CASSLEWRGPDTQYF.

The chain carries TRBV2 and TRBJ1-2; D uncertain. V was cut by 1 base and J by 4 bases, with 16 bases left in between. CDR1 is SNHLY, CDR2 FYNNEI, per germline. This CDR3 region has 16 residues. CDR3 sequence: CASSEGGIPFTYGYTF. The CDR3 nucleotides read TGTGCCAGCAGTGAAGGCGGGATTCCTTTTACCTATGGCTACACCTTC. Using reference TRBV2 and TRBJ1-2 for the parts outside the CDR3, the full variable domain is EPEVTQTPSHQVTQMGQEVILRCVPISNHLYFYWYRQILGQKVEFLVSFYNNEISEKSEIFDDQFSVERPDGSNFTLKIRSTKLEDSAMYFCASSEGGIPFTYGYTFGSGTRLTVV.

V is TRBV5-1 and J is TRBJ2-5; D may be TRBD2 (5 bases). This CDR3 is built from 15 residues. Trimming stripped 1 base from V and 0 bases from J, with 10 bases between. Germline V gene lookup returns CDR1 SGHRS and CDR2 YFSETQ. The CDR3 DNA reads as TGCGCCAGCAGCTTGAGATGGGGAGACCAAGAGACCCAGTACTTC. This encodes CASSLRWGDQETQYF.

The chain combines TRBV4-1 with TRBJ2-1; the match to TRBD2 covers 10 bases. V lost 3 bases to trimming and J lost 4 bases; unmatched junction nucleotides: 9. Looked up from germline, CDR1 is MGHRA and CDR2 is YSYEKL. The CDR3 extends over 17 amino acids. The CDR3 DNA reads as TGCGCCAGCAGCCAGGCGCCGGGACTAGCGACATACAATGAGCAGTTCTTC. Its translation is CASSQAPGLATYNEQFF.

This clone was observed a handful of times. The V call is TRBV7-2, the J call TRBJ1-1; D ambiguous. CDR1 SGHTA and CDR2 FQGNSA come from the germline V gene. V gave up 0 bases and J gave up 5 bases, with 7 bases separating them. This CDR3 comprises 13 residues. As DNA, the CDR3 is TGTGCCAGCAGCTTAGCCGCGGGGACTGAAGCTTTCTTT. Protein product: CASSLAAGTEAFF.

The chain uses TRBV3-1 (or the pseudogene TRBV3-2) and TRBJ1-1, with D tentatively TRBD1 (5 bases). Looked up from germline, CDR1 is LGHDT and CDR2 is YNNKEL (reference sequence). Trimming pared 0 bases from V and 6 bases from J, leaving 8 bases between. The CDR3 sequence is 13 residues long. CDR3: CASSQDREAEAFF. The CDR3 nucleotides read TGTGCCAGCAGCCAAGACAGGGAAGCTGAAGCTTTCTTT.

The rearrangement joins TRBV7-2 to TRBJ2-7; TRBD1 might be the D (5 bases). In germline, CDR1 is SGHTA, CDR2 FQGNSA. CDR3 length: 14 amino acids. The ends were cut back, 5 bases at V and 7 bases at J, with 18 bases in the middle. CDR3 nucleotides: TGTGCCAGCAGCCCCGAGGCAGGGCGAGAAGAGCAGTACTTC. It codes for CASSPEAGREEQYF.

The CDR3 DNA reads as TGTGCCAGCAGCGGGACAGAGAATGAAAAACTGTTTTTT. It is translated as CASSGTENEKLFF. J is TRBJ1-4 and V is TRBV9; tentatively, D is TRBD1 (6 bases). The CDR3 is 13 amino acids. The ends were cut back, 3 bases at V and 5 bases at J, with 8 bases in the middle. CDR1 and CDR2 from the germline V gene are SGDLS and YYNGEE.

The chain couples TRBV19 to TRBJ2-1; 9 bases line up with TRBD1. Germline assignment: CDR1 LNHDA and CDR2 SQIVND (reference sequence). This CDR3 contains 16 residues. After removal of 4 bases from V and 1 base from J, the junction contained 5 bases not matched to a gene. CDR3 sequence reads: CASSKGGQGSYNEQFF. The CDR3 DNA reads TGTGCCAGTAGTAAGGGAGGACAGGGGTCCTACAATGAGCAGTTCTTC.

The chain is built from TRBV27 and TRBJ2-7, with D possibly being TRBD1 (5 bases). Germline-derived CDR1 and CDR2 are MNHEY and SMNVEV (reference sequence). Deletions cut 5 bases from V and 2 bases from J, with 10 bases between. The CDR3 runs to 13 residues. This CDR3 reads CASSAGSPYEQYF. The CDR3 region has the DNA TGTGCCAGCAGTGCAGGGTCCCCCTACGAGCAGTACTTC.

A remark on this clone: One end of the junction fails to match germline, which may point to a read error. The chain links TRBV6-5 to TRBJ2-3, with 7 bases identical to TRBD1. This CDR3 region has 15 residues. Germline V CDR1 and CDR2: MNHEY, SVGAGI. CDR3 amino acids: CASSTGDLRTNTQYF. The CDR3 coding sequence is TGTGCCAGCAGTACAGGGGACCTCCGCACAAATACGCAGTATTTT.